These T cell receptor beta chains were read from a single sample in a study of T cells in Graves' hyperthyroidism and ophthalmopathy. TCRdb fed the multiplex PCR reads into MiXCR, producing one record per CDR3 protein. The repertoire has approximately 690,000 distinct CDR3 sequences, approximately 14% of them found once; the top ten carry 12%. Sequenced sample: blood. The origin of the receptors is a woman between 45 and 65 years old with Graves' ophthalmopathy. The CDR3 runs from the conserved cysteine through the conserved F or W. Each record gives: V gene, J gene, clone size, D gene, CDR3 protein, CDR3 DNA. The D gene is left open where the match is weak. Clone size is given for some rows only: seen once, a few or many times, or a class if the clone is expanded.

>TRBV12-3/TRBV12-4|TRBJ2-1|many|TRBD2
CASSLWLAGDNEQFF
TGTGCCAGCAGTTTATGGCTAGCGGGGGACAATGAGCAGTTCTTC
>TRBV7-2|TRBJ2-7|many|-
CASTSTGPYEQYF
TGTGCCAGCACCTCAACGGGGCCCTACGAGCAGTACTTC
>TRBV27|TRBJ2-1|many|-
CASSLSAATEQFF
TGTGCCAGCAGTTTATCTGCGGCCACTGAGCAGTTCTTC
>TRBV28|TRBJ1-5|few|TRBD1
CASSTDRGQNQPQHF
TGTGCCAGCAGTACAGACAGGGGGCAGAATCAGCCCCAGCATTTT
>TRBV11-3|TRBJ2-6|few|-
CASSYTPVSGANVLTF
TGTGCCAGCAGCTACACCCCAGTCTCTGGGGCCAACGTCCTGACTTTC
>TRBV7-2|TRBJ1-2|many|-
CASSGGRTVNYGYTF
TGTGCCAGCAGCGGAGGAAGGACGGTTAACTATGGCTACACCTTC
>TRBV7-9|TRBJ2-7|-|TRBD2
CASSSQRETSYEQYF
TGTGCCAGCAGCTCCCAGCGGGAGACCTCCTACGAGCAGTACTTC
>TRBV24-1|TRBJ2-3|few|-
CATSDITRQSTDTQYF
TGTGCCACCAGTGATATAACACGACAGAGCACAGATACGCAGTATTTT
>TRBV10-3|TRBJ1-3|-|TRBD1
CAISDVVTGAGNTIYF
TGTGCCATCAGTGATGTTGTAACAGGGGCAGGAAACACCATATATTTT
>TRBV4-1|TRBJ2-4|few|-
CASSQVLDSKNIQYF
TGCGCCAGCAGCCAAGTGTTGGACAGCAAAAACATTCAGTACTTC
>TRBV7-2|TRBJ1-2|many|TRBD1
CASSPGQIANYGYTF
TGTGCCAGCAGCCCGGGACAGATAGCTAACTATGGCTACACCTTC
>TRBV9|TRBJ2-1|many|TRBD2
CASSVAPQLAGGLEQFF
TGTGCCAGCAGCGTAGCTCCACAACTAGCGGGAGGTTTAGAGCAGTTCTTC
>TRBV7-9|TRBJ2-1|many|TRBD1
CASSLPGQAENEQFF
TGTGCCAGCAGCTTACCGGGACAGGCCGAGAATGAGCAGTTCTTC
>TRBV20-1|TRBJ2-2|many|TRBD1
CSAEDRGPGELFF
TGCAGTGCAGAGGACAGGGGGCCCGGGGAGCTGTTTTTT
>TRBV6-2/TRBV6-3|TRBJ2-2|many|-
CASSQRLNTGELFF
TGTGCCAGCAGCCAGCGGTTGAACACCGGGGAGCTGTTTTTT
>TRBV7-9|TRBJ2-7|-|TRBD2
CASSSTAGLAGEQYF
TGTGCCAGCAGCTCGACAGCCGGACTAGCGGGAGAGCAGTACTTC
>TRBV29-1|TRBJ2-1|-|-
CSVAGTAGTGDEQFF
TGCAGCGTAGCCGGGACAGCCGGGACTGGTGATGAGCAGTTCTTC
>TRBV20-1|TRBJ2-2|-|-
CSARDLITGELFF
TGCAGTGCTAGAGATTTGATCACCGGGGAGCTGTTTTTT
>TRBV30|TRBJ2-5|many|-
CAWSVPGEQYF
TGTGCCTGGAGTGTACCTGGAGAACAGTACTTC
>TRBV4-2|TRBJ1-1|many|-
CASSQGGELNTEAFF
TGTGCCAGCAGCCAAGGTGGAGAGCTGAACACTGAAGCTTTCTTT
>TRBV5-6|TRBJ2-1|few|TRBD2
CASRLKRLAEINEQFF
TGTGCCAGCAGATTAAAGCGGCTAGCGGAGATCAATGAGCAGTTCTTC
>TRBV3-1|TRBJ1-2|many|-
CASSHQLRGAHGYTF
TGTGCCAGCAGCCATCAGCTAAGGGGCGCCCATGGCTACACCTTC
>TRBV7-6|TRBJ2-7|few|TRBD1
CASSLVPPDRGSYEQYF
TGTGCCAGCAGCTTAGTCCCTCCGGACAGGGGATCCTACGAGCAGTACTTC
>TRBV6-1|TRBJ2-5|-|-
CASSGAGLLETQYF
TGTGCCAGCTCTGGGGCAGGTCTGTTAGAGACCCAGTACTTC
>TRBV6-5|TRBJ2-7|many|TRBD2
CASSYSAGGLEQYF
TGTGCCAGCAGTTACTCTGCGGGAGGGCTCGAGCAGTACTTC
>TRBV12-3/TRBV12-4|TRBJ2-7|many|TRBD1
CASSSRDRGLIGSPSEQYF
TGTGCCAGCAGTTCCCGGGACAGGGGGCTTATTGGATCCCCCTCCGAGCAGTACTTC
>TRBV19|TRBJ1-5|-|-
CASSAEGGYQPQHF
TGTGCCAGTTCGGCCGAAGGTGGGTATCAGCCCCAGCATTTT
>TRBV6-1|TRBJ2-1|few|TRBD2
CASRGGTSGRTQSSYNEQFF
TGTGCCAGCAGGGGCGGGACTAGCGGGAGGACACAGAGCTCCTACAATGAGCAGTTCTTC
>TRBV24-1|TRBJ2-5|many|-
CATSEGSGRERETQYF
TGTGCCACCAGTGAAGGGTCGGGACGTGAGAGGGAGACCCAGTACTTC
>TRBV13|TRBJ1-1|many|-
CASSSAGFEAFF
TGTGCCAGCAGCTCCGCGGGGTTTGAAGCTTTCTTT
>TRBV4-2|TRBJ2-5|-|-
CASSQDPSRTETQYF
TGTGCCAGCAGCCAAGATCCTAGCCGAACGGAGACCCAGTACTTC
>TRBV9|TRBJ1-4|-|-
CASSPLGTNEKLFF
TGTGCCAGCAGCCCCCTCGGAACTAATGAAAAACTGTTTTTT
>TRBV28|TRBJ2-3|many|-
CASRKRSAHTDTQYF
TGTGCCAGCAGAAAACGTAGCGCGCACACAGATACGCAGTATTTT
>TRBV20-1|TRBJ1-1|few|TRBD1
CSASKGANTEAFF
TGCAGTGCTAGTAAGGGGGCGAACACTGAAGCTTTCTTT
>TRBV3-1|TRBJ1-4|many|TRBD1
CASSQPWDRGDEKLFF
TGTGCCAGCAGCCAACCCTGGGACAGGGGGGATGAAAAACTGTTTTTT
>TRBV7-9|TRBJ1-5|-|TRBD1
CASSLEGAKDQPQHF
TGTGCCAGCAGCTTGGAGGGGGCGAAGGATCAGCCCCAGCATTTT
>TRBV7-9|TRBJ2-2|-|TRBD2
CASSFLTSGDIAGELFF
TGTGCCAGCAGCTTCTTAACTAGCGGGGATATCGCCGGGGAGCTGTTTTTT